One sample yielded the 6 T cell receptor beta chains listed below, sequenced in a study of blood T cell repertoires in COVID-19. Produced via immunoSEQ multiplex PCR; TCRdb's table is partial and in-frame only. The table has 200,000 to 250,000 clones, less than 90% seen once. The specimen sequenced was peripheral blood. These receptors came from a man in his sixties with acute or convalescent COVID-19.

This clone was seen just once. The chain is built from TRBV5-1 and TRBJ2-1; 7 bases fit TRBD1. CDR3 length: 15 amino acids. V lost 0 bases to trimming and J lost 5 bases; unmatched junction nucleotides: 5. Germline V CDR1 and CDR2: SGHRS, YFSETQ. CDR3 sequence (DNA): TGCGCCAGCAGCTTGGGGATACAGGGGCACAATGAGCAGTTCTTC. It translates to CASSLGIQGHNEQFF. Looking up the rest from reference TRBV5-1 and TRBJ2-1 gives the full variable domain: KAGVTQTPRYLIKTRGQQVTLSCSPISGHRSVSWYQQTPGQGLQFLFEYFSETQRNKGNFPGRFSGRQFSNSRSEMNVSTLELGDSALYLCASSLGIQGHNEQFFGPGTRLTVL.

The J gene is TRBJ2-3, the V gene TRBV30, with TRBD2 identical over 9 bases. The CDR3 spans 13 residues. The J segment lost 3 bases and the V segment lost 4 bases, leaving 2 bases of the junction unmatched. From germline, CDR1 is GTSNPN and CDR2 SVGIG (reference sequence). This CDR3 is CAWTSGITDTQYF. The DNA of the CDR3 is TGTGCCTGGACTAGCGGGATAACAGATACGCAGTATTTT.

The V and J genes are TRBV7-2 and TRBJ2-1; 12 nucleotides align to TRBD2. The CDR3 sequence is 17 residues long. V gave up 0 bases and J gave up 10 bases; unmatched junction bases: 10. Germline V gives CDR1 SGHTA, CDR2 FQGNSA. For the CDR3, the DNA is TGTGCCAGCAGCTTAGCCCCTCTAGCGGGAGGGCATAGGGAGCAGTTCTTC. This sequence encodes CASSLAPLAGGHREQFF.

The chain joins TRBV11-2 to TRBJ1-6; TRBD1 aligns across 10 bases. J gave up 7 bases and V 3 bases, and 3 bases lay outside the gene matches. The length of the CDR3 is 15 residues. Germline assignment: CDR1 SGHAT and CDR2 FQNNGV. DNA for the CDR3: TGTGCCAGCAGCTTGGGACAGGGGTCAAATTCACCCCTCCACTTT. Translation: CASSLGQGSNSPLHF.

The rearrangement uses TRBV6-1 and TRBJ2-1, with TRBD1 matching 10 bases. V lost 1 base to trimming and J lost 0 bases; unmatched junction nucleotides: 12. CDR1 and CDR2 from the germline V gene are MNHNS and SASEGT. The CDR3 spans 20 residues. This CDR3 is CASSEVLGQGTASSYNEQFF. The CDR3 bases are TGTGCCAGCAGTGAAGTTTTGGGACAGGGGACCGCTAGCTCCTACAATGAGCAGTTCTTC.

V is TRBV28 and J is TRBJ2-1, with D tentatively TRBD2 (6 bases). The CDR3 has 16 amino acids. The germline CDR1 and CDR2 sequences are MDHEN and SYDVKM. V shed 5 bases and J shed 0 bases, with 14 bases lying between them. This CDR3 is CASSRDSRSSYNEQFF. The CDR3 coding sequence is TGTGCCAGCAGTCGGGACTCCCGGAGCTCCTACAATGAGCAGTTCTTC.